Below are 29 T cell receptor beta chains sequenced from a single sample in a study of T cells in Graves' hyperthyroidism and ophthalmopathy. The source material, RNA transcripts, was used to amplify TCR beta CDR3 regions. TCR CDR3 regions were first amplified by RT-PCR with HTBI primers. TCRdb independently ran MiXCR on the multiplex PCR reads; one entry per CDR3 protein. The table records hundreds of thousands of distinct CDR3 sequences, about 15% of them present only once. Sequenced: blood. The receptors were gathered from a young man with Graves' ophthalmopathy.

This clonotype was found many times. V is TRBV5-1 and J is TRBJ2-7, with TRBD1 matching 7 bases. J lost 3 bases, V lost 0 bases, and 3 bases had no gene match. Germline lookup yields CDR1 SGHRS and CDR2 YFSETQ. The CDR3 has 14 residues. The CDR3 DNA reads TGCGCCAGCAGCTTGGGGTCAGGGGGCTACGAGCAGTACTTC. It specifies CASSLGSGGYEQYF.

This clonotype was recorded a few times. The V and J genes are TRBV5-1 and TRBJ2-5; D might be TRBD2 (5 bases). This CDR3 contains 15 residues. Germline V gene sequence: CDR1 SGHRS, CDR2 YFSETQ. V was cut by 0 bases and J by 4 bases, with 13 bases left in between. The CDR3 loop reads CASSLVLAPGETQYF. As DNA, the CDR3 is TGCGCCAGCAGCTTGGTGCTAGCCCCTGGAGAGACCCAGTACTTC.

The V and J genes are TRBV6-1 and TRBJ2-7, with 9 bases lining up with TRBD1. Trimming removed 6 bases from V and 5 bases from J; junction bases left unmatched: 5. From germline, CDR1 is MNHNS and CDR2 SASEGT. This CDR3 has 13 amino acids. CDR3 DNA: TGTGCCAGCAGCACCGGACAGGGGCACGAGCAGTACTTC. Its protein product is CASSTGQGHEQYF.

This clonotype turned up a few times. The V gene is TRBV10-1, the J gene TRBJ2-3, with D perhaps being TRBD1 or TRBD2 (6 bases each). CDR1 WNHNN and CDR2 SYGVQD come from the germline V gene (reference sequence). The CDR3 covers 15 residues. The V and J ends lost 8 bases and 4 bases respectively, with 19 bases between them. The CDR3 loop reads CASGGGPGTPDTQYF. The CDR3 region has the DNA TGCGCCAGCGGAGGGGGGCCCGGGACTCCAGATACGCAGTATTTT.

In its sample, this clonotype was seen many times. The J gene is TRBJ2-3, the V gene TRBV15; a possible D gene is TRBD2 (6 bases). This CDR3 contains 15 residues. Germline loops: CDR1 LNHNV, CDR2 YYDKDF (reference sequence). The V end lost 4 bases, the J end lost 2 bases, and 13 bases lay between the germline ends. The CDR3 region is CATSTLTSATDTQYF. In DNA form, the CDR3 reads TGTGCCACCAGCACTCTGACTAGTGCCACAGATACGCAGTATTTT.

This clonotype was counted at least ten times. The rearrangement links TRBV3-1 to TRBJ1-1; D is unclear. CDR3 length: 12 residues. Germline assignment: CDR1 LGHDT and CDR2 YNNKEL (reference sequence). V was cut by 10 bases and J by 0 bases, with 9 bases left in between. CDR3 region: CATKGVNTEAFF. CDR3 coding DNA: TGTGCCACAAAAGGAGTGAACACTGAAGCTTTCTTT.

At least ten counts were recorded for this clonotype. The chain uses TRBV10-3 and TRBJ1-2; TRBD1 matches at 8 bases. V shed 5 bases, J shed 6 bases, and the junction held 8 bases outside the gene matches. Germline assignment: CDR1 ENHRY and CDR2 SYGVKD. This CDR3 has 14 residues. CDR3: CAISFQGAQNGYTF. CDR3 sequence (DNA): TGTGCCATCAGTTTCCAGGGGGCGCAGAATGGCTACACCTTC.

V is TRBV6-1 and J is TRBJ1-1, with TRBD1 identical over 7 bases. J was trimmed by 6 bases and V by 2 bases; bases with no gene match: 9. Per germline, CDR1 MNHNS and CDR2 SASEGT. The CDR3 totals 15 residues. Here the CDR3 reads CASSEKNTGEPEAFF. DNA of the CDR3: TGTGCCAGCAGTGAAAAAAATACAGGGGAGCCTGAAGCTTTCTTT.

At least ten counts were recorded for this clonotype. The genes are TRBV18 and TRBJ2-1; tentatively, D is TRBD2 (6 bases). This CDR3 has 14 amino acids. Trimming removed 4 bases at V and 5 bases at J, with 12 bases between. From germline, CDR1 is KGHSH and CDR2 LQKENI. The CDR3 nucleotides read TGTGCCAGCTCACAGACGGGAGCACACAATGAGCAGTTCTTC. This sequence encodes CASSQTGAHNEQFF. Using reference TRBV18 and TRBJ2-1 for the parts outside the CDR3, the full variable domain is NAGVMQNPRHLVRRRGQEARLRCSPMKGHSHVYWYRQLPEEGLKFMVYLQKENIIDESGMPKERFSAEFPKEGPSILRIQQVVRGDSAAYFCASSQTGAHNEQFFGPGTRLTVL.

This clonotype has ten or more counts. The J gene is TRBJ1-2, the V gene TRBV2, with 10 bases fitting TRBD1. The CDR3 has 13 amino acids. In germline, CDR1 is SNHLY, CDR2 FYNNEI. V was clipped by 8 bases and J by 8 bases; unmatched bases: 8. The CDR3 reads CASPRTGGSGYTF. CDR3 DNA sequence: TGTGCCAGCCCCCGGACAGGGGGAAGCGGCTACACCTTC.

At least ten counts were recorded for this clonotype. The V gene is TRBV28, the J gene TRBJ1-1; no clear D gene. This CDR3 is built from 13 residues. Germline values: CDR1 MDHEN, CDR2 SYDVKM. The V end lost 6 bases, the J end lost 3 bases, and 11 bases lay between the germline ends. DNA of the CDR3: TGTGCCAGCAGAAGTAGAGGGTACACTGAAGCTTTCTTT. Encoded protein: CASRSRGYTEAFF.

This clonotype was picked up many times. The chain carries TRBV2 and TRBJ2-3; possibly TRBD2 for D (6 bases). From germline, CDR1 is SNHLY and CDR2 FYNNEI. V gave up 8 bases and J gave up 0 bases, with 12 bases separating them. The CDR3 contains 14 residues. The CDR3 protein is CASQWEASTDTQYF. The CDR3 nucleotides are TGTGCCAGCCAATGGGAGGCTAGCACAGATACGCAGTATTTT.

This chain connects TRBV19 to TRBJ2-7; 9 bases fit TRBD1. Trimming removed 5 bases from V and 7 bases from J; junction bases left unmatched: 6. Germline V gene lookup returns CDR1 LNHDA and CDR2 SQIVND (reference sequence). The length of the CDR3 is 13 residues. CDR3 DNA: TGTGCCAGTAGTGCCAACAGGGGGCTTGAGCAGTACTTC. Protein: CASSANRGLEQYF. Supplemented by reference TRBV19 and TRBJ2-7, the full variable domain reads DGGITQSPKYLFRKEGQNVTLSCEQNLNHDAMYWYRQDPGQGLRLIYYSQIVNDFQKGDIAEGYSVSREKKESFPLTVTSAQKNPTAFYLCASSANRGLEQYFGPGTRLTVT.

This chain connects TRBV2 to TRBJ2-5; D uncertain. The CDR3 has 12 residues. The V and J ends lost 4 bases and 10 bases respectively, with 13 bases between them. Germline V gene sequence: CDR1 SNHLY, CDR2 FYNNEI. The CDR3 here is CASSVVSSIQYF. The CDR3 DNA sequence: TGTGCCAGCAGTGTCGTCTCAAGTATCCAGTACTTC.

This clonotype was seen at least ten times. The CDR3 coding sequence is TGTGCCAGCACCCCGGGGCCAGCTAACTATGGCTACACCTTC. It is translated as CASTPGPANYGYTF. This chain joins TRBV12-3 or TRBV12-4 and TRBJ1-2; weak D call: TRBD1 (5 bases). Trimming removed 7 bases from V and 0 bases from J, with 12 bases in between. The CDR3 is 14 amino acids.

This clonotype was detected only a few times. The CDR3 bases are TGTGCCAGCAGCTTGGGAGCGGGCTTCTATGGCTACACCTTC. The encoded protein is CASSLGAGFYGYTF. This chain links TRBV5-6 with TRBJ1-2; D not resolved. The CDR3 loop spans 14 amino acids. CDR1 SGHDT and CDR2 YYEEEE come from the germline V gene. Between the trimmed V and J ends, which lost 0 bases and 4 bases, there was a span of 10 bases.

This clonotype was detected ten times or more. The chain is built from TRBV12-3 or TRBV12-4 and TRBJ1-2; 8 bases match TRBD1. The J segment lost 4 bases and the V segment lost 4 bases, leaving 5 bases of the junction unmatched. This CDR3 spans 14 amino acids. The CDR3 DNA reads TGTGCCAGCAGTTCCAGGGGGCGCGGCTATGGCTACACCTTC. Residues: CASSSRGRGYGYTF.

The chain links TRBV30 to TRBJ2-5; no firm D call. The germline V and J ends were trimmed by 0 bases and 2 bases, with 10 bases remaining between them. The germline V gene has CDR1 GTSNPN and CDR2 SVGIG (reference sequence). This CDR3 region has 14 residues. The CDR3 loop is CAWSVLRSQETQYF. CDR3 bases: TGTGCCTGGAGTGTACTCAGGTCTCAAGAGACCCAGTACTTC.

Ten or more counts support this clonotype. The J gene is TRBJ2-7, the V gene TRBV3-1; 12 bases match TRBD2. Trimming removed 0 bases from V and 1 base from J; junction bases left unmatched: 4. The CDR3 runs to 17 residues. Germline values: CDR1 LGHDT, CDR2 YNNKEL (reference sequence). CDR3 in amino acids: CASSQDRTSGESYEQYF. For the CDR3, the DNA is TGTGCCAGCAGCCAAGATAGGACTAGCGGGGAATCCTACGAGCAGTACTTC.

This clonotype was seen many times. CDR3 protein: CASSQVRAGNQETQYF. The CDR3 DNA follows: TGCGCCAGCAGCCAAGTCAGAGCAGGCAACCAAGAGACCCAGTACTTC. V and J are TRBV4-1 and TRBJ2-5; D uncertain. Germline-derived CDR1 and CDR2 are MGHRA and YSYEKL. This CDR3 contains 16 residues. V was trimmed by 1 base and J by 0 bases, leaving 12 bases between them.

This clonotype turned up a few times. The rearrangement uses TRBV7-9 and TRBJ2-7, with no clear D. Germline V gene sequence: CDR1 SEHNR, CDR2 FQNEAQ (reference sequence). This CDR3 has 13 amino acids. The V and J ends lost 4 bases and 3 bases respectively, with 10 bases between them. CDR3 residues: CASSSPADYEQYF. In nucleotides, the CDR3 is TGTGCCAGCAGCTCCCCAGCAGACTACGAGCAGTACTTC.

At least ten counts were recorded for this clonotype. This sequence joins TRBV7-9 and TRBJ1-4, with a weak D call TRBD1 (5 bases). The CDR3 totals 16 residues. V lost 6 bases to trimming and J lost 0 bases, with 14 bases between them. Germline V lookup: CDR1 SEHNR, CDR2 FQNEAQ (reference sequence). The CDR3 bases are TGTGCCAGCAGAATGACAGCCTTTTCAACTAATGAAAAACTGTTTTTT. This gives the protein CASRMTAFSTNEKLFF.

This clonotype was observed many times. The V gene is TRBV2, the J gene TRBJ1-2, with TRBD1 as a possible D gene (5 bases). CDR1 and CDR2 from the germline V gene are SNHLY and FYNNEI. The V end lost 1 base, the J end lost 8 bases, and 17 bases lay between the germline ends. This CDR3 region has 15 residues. CDR3 sequence: CASSEDTGPFGGYTF. For the CDR3, the DNA is TGTGCCAGCAGTGAAGATACGGGGCCTTTTGGAGGCTACACCTTC.

This clonotype showed up just a few times. The rearrangement links TRBV9 to TRBJ2-5; D is uncertain. The CDR3 covers 12 residues. Germline V gives CDR1 SGDLS, CDR2 YYNGEE. Trimming removed 6 bases at V and 2 bases at J, with 8 bases between. In nucleotides, the CDR3 is TGTGCCAGCAAAAGCCTGCAAGAGACCCAGTACTTC. Its translation is CASKSLQETQYF. Combining the CDR3 with reference TRBV9 and TRBJ2-5 gives the whole variable domain DSGVTQTPKHLITATGQRVTLRCSPRSGDLSVYWYQQSLDQGLQFLIQYYNGEERAKGNILERFSAQQFPDLHSELNLSSLELGDSALYFCASKSLQETQYFGPGTRLLVL.

This clonotype was observed many times. V gene TRBV20-1 combines with J gene TRBJ2-7, with TRBD2 matching 12 bases. Losses at the gene ends were 2 bases for V and 7 bases for J; bases not matched to a gene: 9. The CDR3 sequence is 15 residues long. The V gene's germline CDR1 is DFQATT and CDR2 SNEGSKA (reference sequence). CDR3 loop: CSARIQTSGGGEQYF. CDR3 in DNA: TGCAGTGCTAGAATTCAGACTAGCGGGGGAGGAGAGCAGTACTTC.

This clonotype has a count of ten or more. The rearrangement uses TRBV7-2 and TRBJ2-3; no clear D. Trimming pared 5 bases from V and 6 bases from J, leaving 9 bases between. The length of the CDR3 is 12 residues. Germline CDR1 SGHTA, CDR2 FQGNSA. The DNA of the CDR3 is TGTGCCAGCAGCGAACAGAGGGATACGCAGTATTTT. Translation: CASSEQRDTQYF.

This clonotype was seen at least ten times. The chain recombines TRBV2 with TRBJ1-2; no definite D call. CDR1 and CDR2 (germline): SNHLY, FYNNEI. Trimming took off 3 bases at V and 0 bases at J, with 11 bases between the two ends. The CDR3 has 15 amino acids. The CDR3 nucleotides are TGTGCCAGCAGTGAGGAGGGAGTAGCTAACTATGGCTACACCTTC. It codes for CASSEEGVANYGYTF.

This rearrangement joins TRBV7-3 to TRBJ2-1; 7 bases line up with TRBD2. After removal of 2 bases from V and 0 bases from J, the junction contained 1 base not matched to a gene. Per germline, CDR1 SGHTA and CDR2 FQGTGA. CDR3 size: 15 residues. CDR3 nucleotides: TGTGCCAGCAGCTTACGGGAGGCCTCCTACAATGAGCAGTTCTTC. This translates into CASSLREASYNEQFF.

In its sample, this clonotype was seen many times. The genes are TRBV24-1 and TRBJ1-2; 7 positions agree with TRBD1. V shed 4 bases, J shed 7 bases, and the junction held 5 bases outside the gene matches. This CDR3 is 13 amino acids long. Per germline, CDR1 KGHDR and CDR2 SFDVKD. In nucleotides, the CDR3 is TGTGCCACCAGTGAGCCAGGGGGTCGTGGCTACACCTTC. Translation gives CATSEPGGRGYTF.